The next 20 T cell receptor beta chains were all read from a single sample in a study of shared clonotypes between healthy human individuals. Libraries were prepared by immunoSEQ multiplex PCR; TCRdb keeps only in-frame clonotypes and omits some of them. Altogether roughly 2,500,000 clones are present, roughly 93% being singletons, with the ten largest covering about 0.38%. The source material was naive CD4+ T cells from PBMCs. Specified subset: CD45RA+ positively selected. Source of these receptors: a man aged 18 to 30 in good health. Some clones in this sample may be carry-over from other donors' samples.

The chain couples TRBV7-2 to TRBJ2-7; D might be TRBD1 (6 bases). Trimming stripped 5 bases from V and 7 bases from J, with 21 bases between. CDR3 length: 15 amino acids. Germline CDR1 is SGHTA and CDR2 is FQGNSA. The CDR3 DNA reads as TGTGCCAGCAGCCCAGGGGCTAGCAGGGTAGGAGAGCAGTACTTC. It translates to CASSPGASRVGEQYF.

This chain joins TRBV5-1 and TRBJ2-7; D remains ambiguous. Trimming pared 2 bases from V and 2 bases from J, leaving 11 bases between. Germline-derived CDR1 and CDR2 are SGHRS and YFSETQ. The CDR3 is 14 residues long. The CDR3 DNA follows: TGCGCCAGCAGCTTTGAATCCCGAGCCTACGAGCAGTACTTC. Translation gives CASSFESRAYEQYF.

This clone was counted a single time. The chain joins TRBV5-1 to TRBJ2-5; 12 positions agree with TRBD2. CDR3 length: 16 amino acids. Germline V gene sequence: CDR1 SGHRS, CDR2 YFSETQ. J gave up 5 bases and V 3 bases, and 8 bases lay outside the gene matches. CDR3 DNA sequence: TGCGCCAGCAGCTCCCGACTAGCGGGAGCGGAGGAGACCCAGTACTTC. Its translation: CASSSRLAGAEETQYF. Filled out from reference TRBV5-1 and TRBJ2-5, the complete variable domain reads KAGVTQTPRYLIKTRGQQVTLSCSPISGHRSVSWYQQTPGQGLQFLFEYFSETQRNKGNFPGRFSGRQFSNSRSEMNVSTLELGDSALYLCASSSRLAGAEETQYFGPGTRLLVL.

V gene TRBV4-2 combines with J gene TRBJ2-3; 14 bases match TRBD2. After removal of 5 bases from V and 4 bases from J, the junction contained 5 bases not matched to a gene. Germline V gives CDR1 LGHNA, CDR2 YNFKEQ. The CDR3 has 16 amino acids. This CDR3 is CASSRTSGRRADTQYF. Here the CDR3 DNA reads TGTGCCAGCAGCAGGACTAGCGGGAGGCGAGCAGATACGCAGTATTTT.

This clone was recorded once. This chain connects TRBV7-9 to TRBJ1-4; the D gene is possibly TRBD1 (5 bases). The germline V and J ends were trimmed by 3 bases and 3 bases, with 8 bases remaining between them. The germline V gene encodes CDR1 SEHNR and CDR2 FQNEAQ (reference sequence). The CDR3 consists of 14 residues. CDR3 region: CASSFKGANEKLFF. The DNA of the CDR3 is TGTGCCAGCAGCTTCAAAGGGGCTAATGAAAAACTGTTTTTT.

This clone was detected only once. This CDR3 is also generated by other DNA sequences in the sample. The chain couples TRBV6-5 to TRBJ2-7, with D uncertain. V was pared by 0 bases and J by 2 bases, with 8 bases between. This CDR3 region has 14 residues. Germline V gene lookup returns CDR1 MNHEY and CDR2 SVGAGI. CDR3 region: CASSYSRSAYEQYF. The DNA of the CDR3 is TGTGCCAGCAGTTACTCTCGCAGCGCCTACGAGCAGTACTTC.

CDR3 amino acids: CASSRRGAGELFF. The CDR3 DNA is TGTGCCAGCAGCCGGAGGGGGGCCGGGGAGCTGTTTTTT. The chain uses TRBV5-4 and TRBJ2-2; D may match TRBD1 or TRBD2 (6 bases each). This CDR3 contains 13 residues. CDR1 and CDR2 from the germline V gene are SGHNT and YYREEE (reference sequence). V lost 4 bases to trimming and J lost 6 bases, with 10 bases between them.

This clone was seen just once. The chain has TRBV19 and TRBJ2-2; unclear D gene. CDR3 size: 16 residues. V was trimmed by 4 bases and J by 0 bases, leaving 12 bases between them. CDR1 and CDR2 (germline): LNHDA, SQIVND (reference sequence). CDR3 region: CASSTTGFANTGELFF. The CDR3 DNA reads TGTGCCAGTAGTACCACTGGGTTCGCGAACACCGGGGAGCTGTTTTTT.

The chain has TRBV19 and TRBJ1-2, with no clear D. Trimming removed 5 bases from V and 0 bases from J, with 16 bases in between. There are 16 residues in the CDR3. Germline V gene lookup returns CDR1 LNHDA and CDR2 SQIVND (reference sequence). The DNA for the CDR3 is TGTGCCAGTAGTTTATCGGACCGACTTACTAACTATGGCTACACCTTC. This codes for CASSLSDRLTNYGYTF.

This chain connects TRBV9 to TRBJ2-6; D remains ambiguous. Trimming pared 4 bases from V and 0 bases from J, leaving 11 bases between. The length of the CDR3 is 16 residues. Germline CDR1 reads SGDLS; CDR2 reads YYNGEE. The CDR3, as DNA: TGTGCCAGCAGCCCCCTCCCCCGCTCTGGGGCCAACGTCCTGACTTTC. Protein product: CASSPLPRSGANVLTF.

This chain's CDR3 is CAWSPNEQYF. The CDR3 DNA reads as TGTGCCTGGAGCCCTAACGAGCAGTACTTC. J is TRBJ2-5 and V is TRBV30; the D is unclear. TRBJ2-7 matches the DNA end more closely, so the J call is doubtful. The CDR3 length is 10 residues. The germline V gene encodes CDR1 GTSNPN and CDR2 SVGIG (reference sequence).

This clone was seen a single time. The chain employs TRBV6-5 and TRBJ2-7; D gene uncertain. The CDR3 consists of 16 residues. Trimming pared 0 bases from V and 0 bases from J, leaving 12 bases between. Germline loops: CDR1 MNHEY, CDR2 SVGAGI. The CDR3 here is CASSYSFDGSSYEQYF. The CDR3 nucleotides are TGTGCCAGCAGTTACTCGTTCGACGGTAGCTCCTACGAGCAGTACTTC.

V and J are TRBV4-1 and TRBJ1-6, with 8 bases identical to TRBD1. Germline V gene sequence: CDR1 MGHRA, CDR2 YSYEKL. The CDR3 sequence is 16 residues long. Trimming took 2 bases from V and 16 from J; bases not matched to a gene: 16. The CDR3 nucleotides are TGCGCCAGCAGCCAAACAGGGGGGGTCTTCCAAGCGGCACTCCACTTT. The encoded protein is CASSQTGGVFQAALHF.

The V call is TRBV7-2, the J call TRBJ1-2, with TRBD1 as a possible D gene (6 bases). Trimming removed 0 bases at V and 3 bases at J, with 11 bases between. The CDR3 is 15 amino acids. The V gene's germline CDR1 is SGHTA and CDR2 FQGNSA. The CDR3 sequence is CASSLAPGVDYGYTF. For the CDR3, the DNA is TGTGCCAGCAGCTTAGCGCCAGGGGTCGACTATGGCTACACCTTC.

This clone has a handful of counts. The CDR3, as DNA: TGTGCCAGCAGCCCGGACAGGGCACATGGCTACACCTTC. Its translation: CASSPDRAHGYTF. This rearrangement joins TRBV7-2 to TRBJ1-2; 8 bases are a match to TRBD1. The V and J ends lost 5 bases and 6 bases, in that order; junction bases with no gene match: 5. CDR1 SGHTA and CDR2 FQGNSA come from the germline V gene. The CDR3 has 13 amino acids.

In regard to this clone: This sample also contains other DNA sequences that code for the same CDR3. This chain joins TRBV11-2 and TRBJ2-3, with TRBD2 matching 11 bases. The CDR3 is 14 amino acids. Germline loops: CDR1 SGHAT, CDR2 FQNNGV. Losses at the gene ends were 3 bases for V and 6 bases for J; bases not matched to a gene: 2. The CDR3 spells CASSFSGGVDTQYF. The CDR3 nucleotides read TGTGCCAGCAGCTTTAGCGGGGGGGTGGATACGCAGTATTTT.

CDR3 nucleotides: TGTGCCAGCAGCCGTACAGGGGCCACTGAAGCTTTCTTT. Its protein is CASSRTGATEAFF. The chain joins TRBV11-3 to TRBJ1-1; 7 positions match TRBD1. In germline, CDR1 is SGHNT, CDR2 YENEEA. With V trimmed by 5 bases and J by 4 bases, 4 bases remained unmatched. The CDR3 is made up of 13 amino acids.

On this clone: Within the sample, other DNA sequences also encode this same CDR3. The genes are TRBV14 and TRBJ2-7, with TRBD1 matching over 9 bases. Losses at the gene ends were 4 bases for V and 4 bases for J; bases not matched to a gene: 5. CDR3 length: 14 amino acids. The germline V gene has CDR1 SGHDN and CDR2 FVKESK. In DNA, the CDR3 is TGTGCCAGCAGCCCGCCGGGACAGGGTTACGAGCAGTACTTC. Its protein product is CASSPPGQGYEQYF.

The gene calls are TRBV5-1 and TRBJ1-5; D gene ambiguous. In germline, CDR1 is SGHRS, CDR2 YFSETQ. The CDR3 has 14 amino acids. V lost 4 bases, J lost 8 bases, and 16 bases lay in between. The CDR3 spells CASSPGTAPEPQHF. Written as DNA, the CDR3 is TGCGCCAGCAGCCCCGGCACGGCCCCCGAGCCCCAGCATTTT.

The chain couples TRBV2 to TRBJ2-3, with D possibly being TRBD1 (5 bases). V was pared by 6 bases and J by 2 bases, with 12 bases between. Germline CDR1 SNHLY, CDR2 FYNNEI. The CDR3 runs 14 residues. CDR3 sequence reads: CASRYRGPTDTQYF. The CDR3 region has the DNA TGTGCCAGCAGATATAGGGGTCCCACAGATACGCAGTATTTT.